Below are 4 T cell receptor beta chains sequenced from a single sample in a study of T cell responses to AZD1222 COVID-19 vaccine. TCRdb's table, derived via immunoSEQ multiplex PCR, lists solely in-frame clones and lacks some. The sample comprises 150,000 or so clones, around four fifths of which are singletons, and less than 5% rests with the top ten. The specimen comprised peripheral blood, sampled on day 0 of MenACWY control vaccination. Receptors were obtained from an adult in good health.

V and J are TRBV5-1 and TRBJ2-1, with 14 bases fitting TRBD2. The V and J ends lost 4 bases and 4 bases, in that order; junction bases with no gene match: 7. This CDR3 is 17 amino acids long. Germline assignment: CDR1 SGHRS and CDR2 YFSETQ. CDR3: CASSHGLAGGSYNEQFF. CDR3 nucleotides: TGCGCCAGCAGCCACGGACTAGCGGGGGGTTCGTACAATGAGCAGTTCTTC.

J is TRBJ1-3 and V is TRBV28; maybe TRBD1 (5 bases). The CDR3 is 16 residues long. Germline assignment: CDR1 MDHEN and CDR2 SYDVKM. Trimming pared 4 bases from V and 9 bases from J, leaving 22 bases between. The CDR3 region has the DNA TGTGCCAGCAGTTCTGTCGGGGACCCCCTACTGTCCACCATATATTTT. Its translation: CASSSVGDPLLSTIYF.

The chain is built from TRBV6-4 and TRBJ2-1; D is possibly TRBD1 (6 bases). This CDR3 is 16 amino acids long. V was trimmed by 5 bases and J by 8 bases, leaving 22 bases between them. Per the germline V gene, CDR1 is MRHNA and CDR2 is SNTAGT. The DNA of the CDR3 is TGTGCCAGCAGTCCCAAGATGGGGGCCTTGCGCGATGAGCAGTTCTTC. Translation gives CASSPKMGALRDEQFF.

This clone showed up just a few times. V and J are TRBV6-1 and TRBJ1-2; D is unclear. Germline loops: CDR1 MNHNS, CDR2 SASEGT. This CDR3 region has 11 residues. V dropped 2 bases and J dropped 7 bases, with 5 bases sitting between them. The CDR3 coding sequence is TGTGCCAGCAGTGAAAAGGGTGGCTACACCTTC. Translation: CASSEKGGYTF.